This T cell receptor beta chain was recovered during a study of cytomegalovirus exposure and HLA in healthy donors. Notes on the study in general: Relative to the roughly 640-donor mean, N-insertions were reportedly fewer in an Asian-associated ancestry cluster in a later analysis.

This clone appeared a single time. Its antigen is unidentified. CDR3 size: 15 residues. V dropped 1 base and J dropped 4 bases, with 10 bases sitting between them. The germline V gene encodes CDR1 MDHEN and CDR2 SYDVKM. The PCR had 60 Vbeta and 13 Jbeta primers. The method was immunoSEQ multiplex PCR; TCRdb's version includes in-frame clones alone and lacks a portion of them. Among about 170,000 clones listed, approximately 88% were seen once. This clonotype was sampled from a boy under 10 years old in good health and CMV-seronegative. The sample was PBMCs. The V gene is TRBV28, the J gene TRBJ2-2; possible D gene TRBD2, 5 bases. CDR3 coding DNA: TGTGCCAGCAGTTTATCGCGACGGGGCACCGGGGAGCTGTTTTTT. Translation gives CASSLSRRGTGELFF.